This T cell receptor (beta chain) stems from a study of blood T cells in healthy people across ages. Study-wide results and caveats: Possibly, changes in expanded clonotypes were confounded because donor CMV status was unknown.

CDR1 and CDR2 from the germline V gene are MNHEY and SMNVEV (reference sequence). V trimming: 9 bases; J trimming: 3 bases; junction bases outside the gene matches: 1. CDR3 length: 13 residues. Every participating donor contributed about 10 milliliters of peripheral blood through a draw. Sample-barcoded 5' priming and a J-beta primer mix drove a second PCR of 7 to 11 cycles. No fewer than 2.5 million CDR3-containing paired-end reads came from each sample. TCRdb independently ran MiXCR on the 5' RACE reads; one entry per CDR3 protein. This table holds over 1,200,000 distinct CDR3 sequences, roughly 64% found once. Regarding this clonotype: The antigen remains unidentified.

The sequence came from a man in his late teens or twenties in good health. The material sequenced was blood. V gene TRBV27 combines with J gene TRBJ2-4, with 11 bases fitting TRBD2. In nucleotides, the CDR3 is TGTGCCAGTGGACTAGCGGGCAAAAACATTCAGTACTTC. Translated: CASGLAGKNIQYF.